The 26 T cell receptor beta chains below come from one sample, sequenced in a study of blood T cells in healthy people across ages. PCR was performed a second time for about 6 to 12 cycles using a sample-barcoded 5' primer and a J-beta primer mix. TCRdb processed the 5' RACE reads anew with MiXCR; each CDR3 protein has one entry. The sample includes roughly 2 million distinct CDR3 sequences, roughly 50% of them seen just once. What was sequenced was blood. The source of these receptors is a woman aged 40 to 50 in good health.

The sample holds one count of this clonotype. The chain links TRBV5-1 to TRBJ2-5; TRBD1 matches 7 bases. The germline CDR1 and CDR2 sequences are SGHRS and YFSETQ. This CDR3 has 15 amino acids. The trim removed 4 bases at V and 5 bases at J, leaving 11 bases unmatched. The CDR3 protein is CASSPDRSFKETQYF. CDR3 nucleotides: TGCGCCAGCAGCCCGGACAGGAGTTTTAAGGAGACCCAGTACTTC.

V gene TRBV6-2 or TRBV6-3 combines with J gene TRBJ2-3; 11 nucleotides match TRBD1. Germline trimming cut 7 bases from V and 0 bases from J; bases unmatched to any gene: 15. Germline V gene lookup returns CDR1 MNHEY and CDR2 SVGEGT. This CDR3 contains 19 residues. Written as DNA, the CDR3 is TGTGCCAGCACCCAAGACGGGACAGGGGGTTATGAGAGCACAGATACGCAGTATTTT. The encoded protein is CASTQDGTGGYESTDTQYF.

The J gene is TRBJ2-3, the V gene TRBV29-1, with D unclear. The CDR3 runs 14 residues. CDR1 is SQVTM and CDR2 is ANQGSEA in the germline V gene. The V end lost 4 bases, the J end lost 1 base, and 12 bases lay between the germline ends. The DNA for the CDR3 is TGCAGCGTTGGTTACGGCGGAGGCACAGATACGCAGTATTTT. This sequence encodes CSVGYGGGTDTQYF.

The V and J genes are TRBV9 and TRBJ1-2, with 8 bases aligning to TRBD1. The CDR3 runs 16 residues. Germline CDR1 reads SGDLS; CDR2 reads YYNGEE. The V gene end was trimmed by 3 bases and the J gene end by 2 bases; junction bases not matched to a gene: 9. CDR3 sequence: CASSESPGQENYGYTF. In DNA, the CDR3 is TGTGCCAGCAGCGAAAGTCCGGGACAGGAGAACTATGGCTACACCTTC.

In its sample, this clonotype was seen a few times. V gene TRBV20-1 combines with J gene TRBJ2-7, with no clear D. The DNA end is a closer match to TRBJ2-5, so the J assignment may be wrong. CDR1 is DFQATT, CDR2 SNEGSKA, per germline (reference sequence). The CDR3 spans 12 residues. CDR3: CSARPKQETQYF. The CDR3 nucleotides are TGCAGTGCTAGGCCCAAACAGGAGACCCAGTACTTC.

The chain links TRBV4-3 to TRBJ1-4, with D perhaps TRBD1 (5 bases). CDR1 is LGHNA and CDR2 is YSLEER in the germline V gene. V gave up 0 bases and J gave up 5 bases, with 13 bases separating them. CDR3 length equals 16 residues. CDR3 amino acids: CASSQDLFRGNEKLFF. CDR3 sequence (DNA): TGCGCCAGCAGCCAAGATCTATTTCGGGGGAATGAAAAACTGTTTTTT.

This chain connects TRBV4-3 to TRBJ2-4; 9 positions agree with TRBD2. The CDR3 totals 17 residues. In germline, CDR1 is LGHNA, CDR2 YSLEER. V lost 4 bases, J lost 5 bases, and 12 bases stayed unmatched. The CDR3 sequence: CASSPSGGTAQENIQYF. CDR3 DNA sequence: TGCGCCAGCAGCCCAAGCGGGGGGACCGCCCAGGAAAACATTCAGTACTTC.

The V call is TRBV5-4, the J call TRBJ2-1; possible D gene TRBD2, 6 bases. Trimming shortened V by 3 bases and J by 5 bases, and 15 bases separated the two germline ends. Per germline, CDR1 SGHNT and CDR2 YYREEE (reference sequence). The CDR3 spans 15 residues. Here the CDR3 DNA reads TGTGCCAGCAGCTGGGGTGGCGGGGCGAACAATGAGCAGTTCTTC. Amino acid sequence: CASSWGGGANNEQFF.

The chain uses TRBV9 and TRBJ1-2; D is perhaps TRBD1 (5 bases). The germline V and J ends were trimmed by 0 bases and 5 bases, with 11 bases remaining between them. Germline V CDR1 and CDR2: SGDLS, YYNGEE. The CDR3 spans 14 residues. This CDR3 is CASSVDRTLYGYTF. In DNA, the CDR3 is TGTGCCAGCAGCGTAGACAGGACTTTATATGGCTACACCTTC.

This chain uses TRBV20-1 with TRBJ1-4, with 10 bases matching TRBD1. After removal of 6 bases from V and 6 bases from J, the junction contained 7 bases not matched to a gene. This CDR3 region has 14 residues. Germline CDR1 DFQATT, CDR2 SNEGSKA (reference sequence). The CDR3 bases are TGCAGTGCCCACGACAGGGGGCAGGATGAAAAACTGTTTTTT. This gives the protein CSAHDRGQDEKLFF.

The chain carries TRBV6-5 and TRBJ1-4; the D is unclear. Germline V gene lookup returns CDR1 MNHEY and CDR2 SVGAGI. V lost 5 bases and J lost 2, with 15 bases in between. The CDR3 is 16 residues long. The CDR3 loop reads CASSLSWAVTNEKLFF. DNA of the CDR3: TGTGCCAGCAGTCTCTCGTGGGCGGTTACTAATGAAAAACTGTTTTTT.

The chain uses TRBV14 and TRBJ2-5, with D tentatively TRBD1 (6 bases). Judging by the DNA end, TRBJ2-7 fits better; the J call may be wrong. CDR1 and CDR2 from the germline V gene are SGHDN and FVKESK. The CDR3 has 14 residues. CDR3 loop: CASSPIQGFGEQYF. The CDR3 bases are TGTGCCAGCAGCCCAATACAGGGATTCGGCGAGCAGTACTTC.

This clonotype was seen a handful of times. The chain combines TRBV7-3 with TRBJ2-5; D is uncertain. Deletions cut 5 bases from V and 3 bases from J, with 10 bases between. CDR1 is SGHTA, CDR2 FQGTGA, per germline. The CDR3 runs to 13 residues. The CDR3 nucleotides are TGTGCCAGCAGCCGCGCTTCCGAAGAGACCCAGTACTTC. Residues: CASSRASEETQYF.

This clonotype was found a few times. CDR3 sequence reads: CASSHRKLEQYF. As DNA, the CDR3 is TGTGCCAGCAGCCACAGGAAACTTGAGCAGTACTTC. The rearrangement links TRBV3-1 to TRBJ2-5; D unclear. Trimming took 3 bases from V and 11 from J, leaving 13 bases between them. Germline V lookup: CDR1 LGHDT, CDR2 YNNKEL (reference sequence). The CDR3 extends over 12 amino acids.

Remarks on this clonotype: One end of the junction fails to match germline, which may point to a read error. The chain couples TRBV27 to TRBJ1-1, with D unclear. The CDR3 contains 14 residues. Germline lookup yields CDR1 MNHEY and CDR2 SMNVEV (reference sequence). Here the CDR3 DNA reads TGTGCCAGCAGTTTATCGGGGATGAACACTGAACCTTTCTTT. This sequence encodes CASSLSGMNTEPFF.

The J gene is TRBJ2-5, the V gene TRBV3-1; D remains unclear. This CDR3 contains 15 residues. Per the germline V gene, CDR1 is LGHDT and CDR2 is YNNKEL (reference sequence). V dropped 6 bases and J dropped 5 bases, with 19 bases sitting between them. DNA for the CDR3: TGTGCCAGCAGGGTAGCTGTGGCGGCGCGGGAGACCCAGTACTTC. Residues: CASRVAVAARETQYF.

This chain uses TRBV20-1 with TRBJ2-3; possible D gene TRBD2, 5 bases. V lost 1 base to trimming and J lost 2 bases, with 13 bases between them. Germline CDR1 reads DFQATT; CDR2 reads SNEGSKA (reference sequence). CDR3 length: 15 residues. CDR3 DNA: TGCAGTGCTAGAGGTCGTGGGAGATCCACAGATACGCAGTATTTT. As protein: CSARGRGRSTDTQYF.

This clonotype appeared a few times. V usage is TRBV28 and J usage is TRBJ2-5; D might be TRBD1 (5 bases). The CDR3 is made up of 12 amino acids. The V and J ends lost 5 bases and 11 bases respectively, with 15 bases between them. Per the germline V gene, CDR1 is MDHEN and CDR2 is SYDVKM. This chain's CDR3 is CASSPPWQGQYF. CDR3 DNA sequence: TGTGCCAGCAGTCCCCCATGGCAGGGACAGTACTTC. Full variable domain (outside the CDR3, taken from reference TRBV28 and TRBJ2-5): DVKVTQSSRYLVKRTGEKVFLECVQDMDHENMFWYRQDPGLGLRLIYFSYDVKMKEKGDIPEGYSVSREKKERFSLILESASTNQTSMYLCASSPPWQGQYFGPGTRLLVL.

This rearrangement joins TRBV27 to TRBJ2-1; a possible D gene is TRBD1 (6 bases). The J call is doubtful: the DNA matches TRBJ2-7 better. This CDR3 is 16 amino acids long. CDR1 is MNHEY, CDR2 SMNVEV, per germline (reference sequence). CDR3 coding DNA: TGTGCCAGCAGTCCGGGGACAAAAAGCTCCTACAATGAGCAGTACTTC. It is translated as CASSPGTKSSYNEQYF.

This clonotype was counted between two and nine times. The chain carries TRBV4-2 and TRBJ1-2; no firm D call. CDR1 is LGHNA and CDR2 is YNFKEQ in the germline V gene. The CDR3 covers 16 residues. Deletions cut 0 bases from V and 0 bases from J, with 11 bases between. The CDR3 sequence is CASSQDQGYTNYGYTF. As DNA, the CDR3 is TGTGCCAGCAGCCAAGATCAAGGGTATACTAACTATGGCTACACCTTC.

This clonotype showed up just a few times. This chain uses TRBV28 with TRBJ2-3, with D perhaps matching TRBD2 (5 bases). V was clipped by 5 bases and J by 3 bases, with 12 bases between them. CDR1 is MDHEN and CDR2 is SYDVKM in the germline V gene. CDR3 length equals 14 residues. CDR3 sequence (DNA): TGTGCCAGCAGTGGCCGGGATTCGACAGATACGCAGTATTTT. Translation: CASSGRDSTDTQYF.

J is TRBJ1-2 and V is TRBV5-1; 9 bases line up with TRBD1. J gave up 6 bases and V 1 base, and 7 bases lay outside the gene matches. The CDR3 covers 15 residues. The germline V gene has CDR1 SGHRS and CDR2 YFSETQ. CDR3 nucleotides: TGCGCCAGCAGCTTGTTAACAGGGGGCTTTCATGGCTACACCTTC. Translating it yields CASSLLTGGFHGYTF.

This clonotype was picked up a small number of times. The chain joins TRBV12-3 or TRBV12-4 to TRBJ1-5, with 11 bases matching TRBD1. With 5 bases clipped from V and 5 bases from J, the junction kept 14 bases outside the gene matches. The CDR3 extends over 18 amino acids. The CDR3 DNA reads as TGTGCCAGCAGTCTATATATACCCGGGACAGGGGGTCATCAGCCCCAGCATTTT. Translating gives CASSLYIPGTGGHQPQHF.

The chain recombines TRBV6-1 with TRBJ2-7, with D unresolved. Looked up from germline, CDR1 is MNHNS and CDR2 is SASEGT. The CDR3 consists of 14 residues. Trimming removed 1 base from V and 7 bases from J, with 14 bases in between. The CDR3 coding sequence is TGTGCCAGCAGTGAAGGCAGTAAGTTCAATGAGCAGTACTTC. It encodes CASSEGSKFNEQYF.

The CDR3 sequence is CASASSDFRGEQYF. The CDR3, as DNA: TGTGCCAGCGCCTCGAGTGATTTTAGGGGCGAGCAGTACTTC. The chain recombines TRBV27 with TRBJ2-7; the D gene is possibly TRBD1 (5 bases). The CDR3 has 14 residues. V gave up 8 bases and J gave up 6 bases, with 20 bases separating them. Germline-derived CDR1 and CDR2 are MNHEY and SMNVEV (reference sequence).

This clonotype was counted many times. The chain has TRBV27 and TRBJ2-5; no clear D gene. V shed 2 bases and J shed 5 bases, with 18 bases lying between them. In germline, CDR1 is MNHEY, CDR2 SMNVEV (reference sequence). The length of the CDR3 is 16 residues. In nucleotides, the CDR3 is TGTGCCAGCAGTTTAACCCCCCGGAAGGCCCAGGAGACCCAGTACTTC. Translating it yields CASSLTPRKAQETQYF.